This entry describes one T cell receptor (beta chain). Its antigen is not known. These data originate in a study of CXCR3-negative and CXCR3-positive naive CD8 T cells. Carrying UMI labels, the TRB cDNA libraries were prepared through 5' RACE. TCRdb reanalyzed the 5' RACE reads, giving one entry per CDR3 protein sequence and no DNA. The table for this sample gives about 98,000 distinct CDR3 sequences. The CDR3 sequence is 17 residues long. Germline lookup yields CDR1 MNHNY and CDR2 SVGAGI (reference sequence). Broader study findings: Cryopreserved PBMCs had partly decreased CXCR3 expression; fresh PBMCs were used in most assays. CXCR3-positive naive cells had more hydrophobic TRB CDR3s than CXCR3-negative naive cells. Both naive subsets carried similar amounts of surface CD5, so TCR strength was inferred from TRB CDR3 properties.

Sequences were obtained from naive CXCR3+ CD8+ T cells from blood. The sample's subset: CD45RO-CCR7+CD27+CD95- naive CD8+ T cells expressing CXCR3 (TNR3+). This TCR was recovered from a human donor in good health. Some clones in this sample may be carry-over from other donors' samples. The V gene is TRBV6-6, the J gene TRBJ2-3; TCRdb picks TRBD2, but there is no DNA to check that call. The CDR3 loop is CASSYFSGAYDTDTQYF.